The 16 T cell receptor beta chains reported below all come from one sample, sequenced in a study of control samples from healthy donors and cancer patients (TCRdb year 2020). Library preparation was by the immunoSEQ multiplex PCR assay. TCRdb mirrors the immuneACCESS table, restricted to in-frame sequences. Some clones are absent from its copies; in checked studies, under half trace to an unresolved V gene, and the reason for the others is unknown. For this sample there are about 83,000 clones; about nine tenths appear just once. The ten largest account for 15% to 17% of the sample. Sequencing used blood. These receptors were obtained from a young man in good health.

This chain joins TRBV24-1 and TRBJ2-4, with D possibly being TRBD2 (5 bases). Germline CDR1 reads KGHDR; CDR2 reads SFDVKD. Trimming pared 9 bases from V and 6 bases from J, leaving 14 bases between. The CDR3 runs to 13 residues. The CDR3 bases are TGTGCCACCGCTGGAGGTGTTGGAAACATTCAGTACTTC. This encodes CATAGGVGNIQYF.

The chain employs TRBV24-1 and TRBJ2-5; 7 bases are shared with TRBD1. CDR3 size: 15 residues. With V trimmed by 3 bases and J by 5 bases, 8 bases remained unmatched. Germline CDR1 KGHDR, CDR2 SFDVKD. CDR3 in DNA: TGTGCCACCAGTGATCCGACAGGGTTTGGGGAGACCCAGTACTTC. This sequence encodes CATSDPTGFGETQYF.

The chain carries TRBV3-1 (or the pseudogene TRBV3-2) and TRBJ1-1; no reliable D call. Deletions cut 2 bases from V and 12 bases from J, with 10 bases between. CDR3 size: 11 residues. CDR1 and CDR2 (germline): LGHDT, YNNKEL (reference sequence). The CDR3 sequence: CASSQLGIPFF. The CDR3 region has the DNA TGTGCCAGCAGCCAATTAGGGATTCCTTTCTTT.

This clone has a single count. The chain links TRBV6-2 or TRBV6-3 to TRBJ2-1; D perhaps matches TRBD1 (5 bases). This CDR3 is built from 15 residues. V lost 2 bases and J lost 7, with 15 bases in between. Germline V gene lookup returns CDR1 MNHEY and CDR2 SVGEGT. CDR3 bases: TGTGCCAGCAGTTACCGGTTGGGGCGTGGGAATGAGCAGTTCTTC. Encoded protein: CASSYRLGRGNEQFF.

With regard to this clone: Other DNA sequences from this sample encode an identical CDR3 as well. This rearrangement joins TRBV9 to TRBJ1-2; no firm D call. Trimming cost V 0 bases and J 8 bases, with 8 bases left between them. Germline CDR1 is SGDLS and CDR2 is YYNGEE. CDR3 length equals 12 residues. CDR3 protein: CASSVGGYGYTF. The CDR3 DNA sequence: TGTGCCAGCAGCGTAGGGGGTTACGGCTACACCTTC.

The CDR3 region is CASSYGLAGGLNEQFF. Written as DNA, the CDR3 is TGCGCCAGCAGCTACGGACTAGCGGGGGGGCTTAATGAGCAGTTCTTC. The chain couples TRBV4-1 to TRBJ2-1; 15 bases are a match to TRBD2. The CDR3 runs 16 residues. CDR1 is MGHRA and CDR2 is YSYEKL in the germline V gene. V lost 5 bases and J lost 7; bases outside the gene matches: 6.

V gene TRBV7-8 combines with J gene TRBJ1-4, with 7 bases fitting TRBD1. CDR3 size: 14 residues. Germline V gives CDR1 SGHVS, CDR2 FQNEAQ. V gave up 2 bases and J gave up 8 bases; unmatched junction bases: 5. This CDR3 is CASSLWDRGEKLFF. In nucleotides, the CDR3 is TGTGCCAGCAGCTTATGGGACAGAGGGGAAAAACTGTTTTTT.

The chain couples TRBV7-9 to TRBJ1-2; 9 bases are shared with TRBD1. The CDR3 has 13 residues. Trimming cost V 6 bases and J 7 bases; bases outside gene matches: 6. CDR1 SEHNR and CDR2 FQNEAQ come from the germline V gene (reference sequence). The CDR3 sequence: CASSFRDRVGYTF. As DNA, the CDR3 is TGTGCCAGCAGTTTCCGGGACAGGGTTGGCTACACCTTC.

The rearrangement joins TRBV5-4 to TRBJ1-5, with TRBD1 as a possible D gene (5 bases). The germline V gene has CDR1 SGHNT and CDR2 YYREEE (reference sequence). V lost 3 bases to trimming and J lost 6 bases, with 10 bases between them. This CDR3 spans 13 amino acids. The DNA for the CDR3 is TGTGCCAGCAGCTCCGACAGCGGTCAGCCCCAGCATTTT. Amino acid sequence: CASSSDSGQPQHF.

The J gene is TRBJ2-4, the V gene TRBV7-9; D might be TRBD1 or TRBD2, each matching 5 bases. Germline values: CDR1 SEHNR, CDR2 FQNEAQ (reference sequence). V was shortened by 5 bases and J by 8 bases, with 19 bases between the two germline ends. This CDR3 is 15 amino acids long. The CDR3 DNA reads as TGTGCCAGCAGCCCTGGGACCGGTTTAACGGACATTCAGTACTTC. This codes for CASSPGTGLTDIQYF.

The gene calls are TRBV18 and TRBJ2-1, with D possibly matching TRBD1 (6 bases). V lost 2 bases and J 4 bases, leaving 12 bases between the germline ends. This CDR3 region has 15 residues. Germline V gives CDR1 KGHSH, CDR2 LQKENI. CDR3 DNA: TGTGCCAGCTCACCAAGGACAGTGGGGTACAATGAGCAGTTCTTC. This translates into CASSPRTVGYNEQFF.

This chain connects TRBV9 to TRBJ1-2; 7 bases agree with TRBD1. This CDR3 is built from 13 residues. After removal of 4 bases from V and 4 bases from J, the junction contained 4 bases not matched to a gene. Germline CDR1 SGDLS, CDR2 YYNGEE. This CDR3 reads CASSRQGGYGYTF. CDR3 coding DNA: TGTGCCAGCAGCCGACAGGGAGGCTATGGCTACACCTTC.

The chain is built from TRBV23-1 and TRBJ2-1, with 7 bases aligning to TRBD2. TRBV23-1 is annotated as an ORF whose role is uncertain. J lost 4 bases, V lost 8 bases, and 5 bases had no gene match. The CDR3 runs to 13 residues. Written as DNA, the CDR3 is TGCGCCAGCCAATGGGGGGGGTACAATGAGCAGTTCTTC. This sequence encodes CASQWGGYNEQFF.

This rearrangement joins TRBV7-3 to TRBJ2-2; 7 bases match TRBD1. This CDR3 region has 16 residues. V lost 4 bases, J lost 0 bases, and 5 bases stayed unmatched. In germline, CDR1 is SGHTA, CDR2 FQGTGA. This chain's CDR3 is CASSSKGAANTGELFF. DNA of the CDR3: TGTGCCAGCAGCTCTAAGGGGGCCGCGAACACCGGGGAGCTGTTTTTT.

The V and J genes are TRBV29-1 and TRBJ1-2; D gene uncertain. The CDR3 is 13 amino acids. Trimming took 5 bases from V and 4 from J, leaving 14 bases between them. The germline V gene has CDR1 SQVTM and CDR2 ANQGSEA. CDR3 protein: CSVPGEDFYGYTF. DNA of the CDR3: TGCAGCGTTCCAGGAGAAGATTTCTATGGCTACACCTTC.

The chain has TRBV10-3 and TRBJ2-1; 11 positions match TRBD2. Unmatched junction bases numbered 9, after V lost 8 bases and J lost 9 bases. Per the germline V gene, CDR1 is ENHRY and CDR2 is SYGVKD. This CDR3 is built from 14 residues. CDR3 in DNA: TGTGCCATCCAAACTAGCGGGAGTAGGTCTGAGCAGTTCTTC. Protein sequence: CAIQTSGSRSEQFF.